The 15 T cell receptor beta chains given below trace back to one sample, sequenced in a study of blood T cell repertoires in COVID-19. Sequencing was performed with immunoSEQ multiplex PCR; in TCRdb, only in-frame clones are kept and a portion is missing. This table holds about 78,000 clones, under 80% found once. Input material: peripheral blood. The receptors were sampled from a human donor in a cohort sampled during active COVID-19.

This clone was detected only a few times. The chain couples TRBV5-1 to TRBJ2-7; the D gene is possibly TRBD1 (6 bases). The V end lost 4 bases, the J end lost 9 bases, and 20 bases lay between the germline ends. This CDR3 is 14 amino acids long. CDR1 and CDR2 from the germline V gene are SGHRS and YFSETQ. CDR3 sequence reads: CASSPRAGELGQYF. The DNA for the CDR3 is TGCGCCAGCAGCCCCCGGGCAGGGGAATTGGGGCAGTACTTC.

This chain connects TRBV5-1 to TRBJ2-7; unclear D gene. CDR1 is SGHRS, CDR2 YFSETQ, per germline. The ends were cut back, 4 bases at V and 12 bases at J, with 17 bases in the middle. The CDR3 is 12 amino acids. CDR3 DNA sequence: TGCGCCAGCAGCCTGGAACCGGGTCGCGGGTACTTC. Its translation: CASSLEPGRGYF. Combining the CDR3 with reference TRBV5-1 and TRBJ2-7 gives the whole variable domain KAGVTQTPRYLIKTRGQQVTLSCSPISGHRSVSWYQQTPGQGLQFLFEYFSETQRNKGNFPGRFSGRQFSNSRSEMNVSTLELGDSALYLCASSLEPGRGYFGPGTRLTVT.

The chain combines TRBV7-9 with TRBJ1-1, with 7 positions matching TRBD1. The CDR3 sequence is 13 residues long. The junction had 4 bases not matched to a gene; V was cut back by 5 bases and J by 4 bases. Germline V gives CDR1 SEHNR, CDR2 FQNEAQ (reference sequence). The CDR3, as DNA: TGTGCCAGCAGCCTACAGGGGAGCACTGAAGCTTTCTTT. This codes for CASSLQGSTEAFF.

V gene TRBV6-5 combines with J gene TRBJ2-5; TRBD1 might be the D (6 bases). Between the trimmed V and J ends, which lost 0 bases and 0 bases, there was a span of 8 bases. CDR1 and CDR2 (germline): MNHEY, SVGAGI. This CDR3 contains 15 residues. CDR3 residues: CASSYSTGYQETQYF. The CDR3 DNA reads as TGTGCCAGCAGTTACTCCACAGGGTACCAAGAGACCCAGTACTTC.

The rearrangement uses TRBV7-9 and TRBJ2-3, with 8 bases matching TRBD2. With 1 base clipped from V and 6 bases from J, the junction kept 6 bases outside the gene matches. The CDR3 is made up of 15 amino acids. CDR1 SEHNR and CDR2 FQNEAQ come from the germline V gene (reference sequence). The CDR3 DNA reads as TGTGCCAGCAGCTTAGGGACGGGGGGGTTTGATACGCAGTATTTT. It translates to CASSLGTGGFDTQYF. The variable domain in full, with the rest retrieved from reference TRBV7-9 and TRBJ2-3, is DTGVSQNPRHKITKRGQNVTFRCDPISEHNRLYWYRQTLGQGPEFLTYFQNEAQLEKSRLLSDRFSAERPKGSFSTLEIQRTEQGDSAMYLCASSLGTGGFDTQYFGPGTRLTVL.

CDR3 sequence reads: CASSPGGIRETQYF. CDR3 DNA sequence: TGTGCCAGCAGCCCAGGAGGGATACGGGAGACCCAGTACTTC. The chain links TRBV6-6 to TRBJ2-5; a weak D match, TRBD2 (6 bases). The V end was cut by 6 bases, the J end by 5 bases, with 16 bases between. The CDR3 covers 14 residues. Germline values: CDR1 MNHNY, CDR2 SVGAGI (reference sequence).

The rearrangement joins TRBV2 to TRBJ2-7; 7 nucleotides match TRBD1. The germline V gene encodes CDR1 SNHLY and CDR2 FYNNEI. V was pared by 5 bases and J by 4 bases, with 8 bases of the junction left unmatched. The length of the CDR3 is 14 residues. The CDR3: CASSWDRNKYEQYF. The CDR3 DNA follows: TGTGCCAGCAGTTGGGACAGAAACAAATACGAGCAGTACTTC.

The chain combines TRBV5-1 with TRBJ1-2; D gene uncertain. V lost 9 bases and J lost 2, with 17 bases in between. Germline values: CDR1 SGHRS, CDR2 YFSETQ. This CDR3 spans 14 amino acids. The CDR3 DNA reads as TGCGCCACCTCGGCCCAGGCTTCAAACTATGGCTACACCTTC. This codes for CATSAQASNYGYTF.

This clone has a handful of counts. The genes are TRBV7-9 and TRBJ1-1; 8 bases fit TRBD1. After removal of 4 bases from V and 0 bases from J, the junction contained 7 bases not matched to a gene. CDR1 is SEHNR, CDR2 FQNEAQ, per germline (reference sequence). This CDR3 has 16 residues. CDR3 in DNA: TGTGCCAGCAGCTCGCAGGGGGCCCGCATGAACACTGAAGCTTTCTTT. Its translation is CASSSQGARMNTEAFF. The variable domain in full, completed from reference TRBV7-9 and TRBJ1-1, reads DTGVSQNPRHKITKRGQNVTFRCDPISEHNRLYWYRQTLGQGPEFLTYFQNEAQLEKSRLLSDRFSAERPKGSFSTLEIQRTEQGDSAMYLCASSSQGARMNTEAFFGQGTRLTVV.

The chain has TRBV4-3 and TRBJ1-6; no definite D call. This CDR3 is built from 14 residues. In germline, CDR1 is LGHNA, CDR2 YSLEER. Deletions cut 4 bases from V and 3 bases from J, with 7 bases between. Here the CDR3 DNA reads TGCGCCAGCAGCCTCCGGGTCTATAATTCACCCCTCCACTTT. The encoded protein is CASSLRVYNSPLHF.

CDR3 sequence (DNA): TGTGCCAGCAGCTTACGTTCAGGGAACACTGAAGCTTTCTTT. Protein product: CASSLRSGNTEAFF. V and J are TRBV7-8 and TRBJ1-1; D unclear. Between the trimmed V and J ends, which lost 2 bases and 1 base, there was a span of 8 bases. The CDR3 runs to 14 residues. Germline values: CDR1 SGHVS, CDR2 FQNEAQ.

The V and J genes are TRBV5-1 and TRBJ1-5; 11 bases agree with TRBD1. The trim removed 4 bases at V and 2 bases at J, leaving 8 bases unmatched. The CDR3 spans 17 residues. CDR1 and CDR2 from the germline V gene are SGHRS and YFSETQ. CDR3 bases: TGCGCCAGCAGCACAGGGACAGGGGGTTTGGGCAATCAGCCCCAGCATTTT. Translation: CASSTGTGGLGNQPQHF.

V is TRBV4-1 and J is TRBJ1-1; 9 nucleotides line up with TRBD1. Germline V gives CDR1 MGHRA, CDR2 YSYEKL. V shed 8 bases and J 6 bases; nucleotides not matched to a gene: 7. The CDR3 covers 13 residues. The CDR3 nucleotides read TGCGCCAGCCGACAGGGGGGAAGGGCTGAAGCTTTCTTT. Protein sequence: CASRQGGRAEAFF.

This clone was detected only a few times. The DNA for the CDR3 is TGTGCCAGCGGCCCGGGGGGGGGACGGCAAGAGACCCAGTACTTC. Translated: CASGPGGGRQETQYF. V gene TRBV2 combines with J gene TRBJ2-5; 8 bases align to TRBD2. Trimming took 8 bases from V and 2 from J; bases not matched to a gene: 10. The CDR3 is 15 residues long. Per germline, CDR1 SNHLY and CDR2 FYNNEI.

This sequence joins TRBV10-3 and TRBJ2-1; 12 bases line up with TRBD2. The V and J ends lost 7 bases and 9 bases, in that order; junction bases with no gene match: 7. CDR1 ENHRY and CDR2 SYGVKD come from the germline V gene. The CDR3 runs 14 residues. The CDR3 loop reads CAITSSGGAPEQFF. For the CDR3, the DNA is TGTGCCATCACTTCTAGCGGGGGGGCCCCTGAGCAGTTCTTC.